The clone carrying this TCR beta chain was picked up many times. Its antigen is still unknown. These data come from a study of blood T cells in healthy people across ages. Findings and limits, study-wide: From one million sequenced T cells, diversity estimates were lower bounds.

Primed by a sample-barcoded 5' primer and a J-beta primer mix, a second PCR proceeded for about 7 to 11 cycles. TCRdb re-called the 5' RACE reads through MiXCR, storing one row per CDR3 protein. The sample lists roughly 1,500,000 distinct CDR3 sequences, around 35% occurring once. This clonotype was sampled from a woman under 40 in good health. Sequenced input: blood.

CDR3 DNA sequence: TGCAGCGTTTCCCCGGGGCGGGGGGATATATACGAGCAGTACTTC. This translates into CSVSPGRGDIYEQYF. The rearrangement joins TRBV29-1 to TRBJ2-7, with 8 bases identical to TRBD2. Per the germline V gene, CDR1 is SQVTM and CDR2 is ANQGSEA. CDR3 length equals 15 residues. V lost 5 bases to trimming and J lost 4 bases; unmatched junction nucleotides: 13.